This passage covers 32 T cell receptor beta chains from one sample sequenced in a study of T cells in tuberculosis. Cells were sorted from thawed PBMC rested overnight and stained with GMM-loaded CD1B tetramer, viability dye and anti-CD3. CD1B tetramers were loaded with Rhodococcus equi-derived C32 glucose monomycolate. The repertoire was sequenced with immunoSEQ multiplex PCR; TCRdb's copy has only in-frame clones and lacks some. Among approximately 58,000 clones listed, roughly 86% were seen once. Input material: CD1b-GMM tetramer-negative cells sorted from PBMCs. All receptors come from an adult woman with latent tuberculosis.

CDR3 loop: CASSLDRGQPQHF. The CDR3 DNA reads TGCGCCAGCAGCTTGGACAGGGGACAGCCCCAGCATTTT. V and J are TRBV5-1 and TRBJ1-5; the match to TRBD1 covers 7 bases. The CDR3 length is 13 residues. V lost 0 bases to trimming and J lost 7 bases; unmatched junction nucleotides: 1. CDR1 SGHRS and CDR2 YFSETQ come from the germline V gene.

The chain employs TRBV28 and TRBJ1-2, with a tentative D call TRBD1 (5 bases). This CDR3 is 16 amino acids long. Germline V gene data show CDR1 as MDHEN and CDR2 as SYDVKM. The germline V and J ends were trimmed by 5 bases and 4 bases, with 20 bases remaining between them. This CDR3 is CASSPSGGRALYGYTF. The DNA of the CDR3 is TGTGCCAGCAGTCCCTCCGGGGGGAGGGCACTCTATGGCTACACCTTC.

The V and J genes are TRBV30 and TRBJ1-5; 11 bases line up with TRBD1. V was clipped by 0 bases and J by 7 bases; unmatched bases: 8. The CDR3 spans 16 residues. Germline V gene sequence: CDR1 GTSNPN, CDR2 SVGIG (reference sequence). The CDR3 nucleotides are TGTGCCTGGAGTGTACCCTGGACAGGGGGCGAGCAGCCCCAGCATTTT. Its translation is CAWSVPWTGGEQPQHF.

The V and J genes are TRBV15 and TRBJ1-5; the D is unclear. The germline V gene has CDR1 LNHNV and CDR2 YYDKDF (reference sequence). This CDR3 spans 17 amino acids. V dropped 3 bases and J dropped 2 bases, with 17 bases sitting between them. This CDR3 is CATSRKSAGRGNQPQHF. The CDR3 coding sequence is TGTGCCACCAGCAGGAAGAGTGCGGGAAGGGGCAATCAGCCCCAGCATTTT.

CDR3 in amino acids: CAWSGGLGEKLFF. The CDR3 DNA reads TGTGCCTGGAGTGGGGGACTTGGAGAAAAACTGTTTTTT. This rearrangement joins TRBV30 to TRBJ1-4, with D tentatively TRBD1 (5 bases). Trimming left V 1 base short and J 8 bases short, with 11 bases between. CDR3 length: 13 amino acids. CDR1 is GTSNPN, CDR2 SVGIG, per germline (reference sequence). Full variable domain (outside the CDR3, taken from reference TRBV30 and TRBJ1-4): SQTIHQWPATLVQPVGSPLSLECTVEGTSNPNLYWYRQAAGRGLQLLFYSVGIGQISSEVPQNLSASRPQDRQFILSSKKLLLSDSGFYLCAWSGGLGEKLFFGSGTQLSVL.

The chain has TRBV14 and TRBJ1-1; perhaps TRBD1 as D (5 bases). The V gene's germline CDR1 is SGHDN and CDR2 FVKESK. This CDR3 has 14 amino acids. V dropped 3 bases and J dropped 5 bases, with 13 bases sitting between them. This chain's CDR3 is CASSHLDSLTEAFF. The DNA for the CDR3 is TGTGCCAGCAGCCACCTCGACAGTCTAACTGAAGCTTTCTTT. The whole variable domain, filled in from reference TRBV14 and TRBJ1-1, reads EAGVTQFPSHSVIEKGQTVTLRCDPISGHDNLYWYRRVMGKEIKFLLHFVKESKQDESGMPNNRFLAERTGGTYSTLKVQPAELEDSGVYFCASSHLDSLTEAFFGQGTRLTVV.

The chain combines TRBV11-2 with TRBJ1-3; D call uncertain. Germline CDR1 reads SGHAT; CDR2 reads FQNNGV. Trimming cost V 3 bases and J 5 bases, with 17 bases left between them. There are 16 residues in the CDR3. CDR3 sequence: CASSFLRGRERNTIYF. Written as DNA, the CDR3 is TGTGCCAGCAGCTTTCTGCGCGGTAGGGAGAGAAACACCATATATTTT. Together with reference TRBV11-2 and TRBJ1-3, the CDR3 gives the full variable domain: EAGVAQSPRYKIIEKRQSVAFWCNPISGHATLYWYQQILGQGPKLLIQFQNNGVVDDSQLPKDRFSAERLKGVDSTLKIQPAKLEDSAVYLCASSFLRGRERNTIYFGEGSWLTVV.

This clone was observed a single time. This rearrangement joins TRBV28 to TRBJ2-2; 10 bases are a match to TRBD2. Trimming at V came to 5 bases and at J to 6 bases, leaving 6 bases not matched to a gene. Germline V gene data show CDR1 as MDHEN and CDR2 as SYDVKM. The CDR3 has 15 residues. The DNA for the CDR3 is TGTGCCAGCAGTCACAGCGGGAGGGCCGCCGGGGAGCTGTTTTTT. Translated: CASSHSGRAAGELFF.

The CDR3: CASSLRGLVNEQFF. CDR3 in DNA: TGTGCCAGCAGCTTGAGGGGACTAGTGAATGAGCAGTTCTTC. The chain uses TRBV5-4 and TRBJ2-1, with 8 nucleotides matching TRBD2. Trimming at V came to 1 base and at J to 7 bases, leaving 4 bases not matched to a gene. CDR1 is SGHNT and CDR2 is YYREEE in the germline V gene (reference sequence). This CDR3 has 14 amino acids.

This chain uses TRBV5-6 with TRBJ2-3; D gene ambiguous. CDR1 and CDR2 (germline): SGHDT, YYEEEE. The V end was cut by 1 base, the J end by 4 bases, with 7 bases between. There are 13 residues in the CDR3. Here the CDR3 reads CASSLRRADTQYF. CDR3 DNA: TGTGCCAGCAGCTTGCGCCGGGCAGATACGCAGTATTTT.

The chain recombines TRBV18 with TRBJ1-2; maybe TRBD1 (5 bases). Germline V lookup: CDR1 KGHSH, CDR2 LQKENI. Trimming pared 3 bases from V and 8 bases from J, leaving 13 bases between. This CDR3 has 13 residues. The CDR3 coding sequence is TGTGCCAGCTCACCCTCGGACACCCGGGGCTACACCTTC. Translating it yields CASSPSDTRGYTF.

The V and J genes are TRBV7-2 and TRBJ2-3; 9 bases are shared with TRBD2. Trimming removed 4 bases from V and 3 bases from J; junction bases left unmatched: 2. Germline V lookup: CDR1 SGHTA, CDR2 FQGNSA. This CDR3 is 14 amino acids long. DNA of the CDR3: TGTGCCAGCAGCTGGCTAGCGGGAACAGATACGCAGTATTTT. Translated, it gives CASSWLAGTDTQYF.

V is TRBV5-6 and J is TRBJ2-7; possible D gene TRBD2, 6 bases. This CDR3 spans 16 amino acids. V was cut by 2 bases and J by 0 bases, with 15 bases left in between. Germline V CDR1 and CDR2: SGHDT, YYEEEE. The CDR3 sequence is CASSFGQGLLSYEQYF. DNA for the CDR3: TGTGCCAGCAGCTTTGGGCAGGGACTCCTCTCCTACGAGCAGTACTTC.

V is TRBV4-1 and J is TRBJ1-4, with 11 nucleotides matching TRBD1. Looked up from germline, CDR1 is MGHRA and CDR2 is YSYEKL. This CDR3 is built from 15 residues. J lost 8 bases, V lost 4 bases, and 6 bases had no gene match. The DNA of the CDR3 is TGCGCCAGCAGCCCGGACAGGGGGCAATGGGAAAAACTGTTTTTT. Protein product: CASSPDRGQWEKLFF.

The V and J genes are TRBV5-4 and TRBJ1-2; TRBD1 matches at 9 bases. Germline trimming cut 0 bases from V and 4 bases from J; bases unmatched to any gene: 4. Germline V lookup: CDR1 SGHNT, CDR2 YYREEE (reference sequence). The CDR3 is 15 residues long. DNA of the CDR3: TGTGCCAGCAGCTTGGGGAAGACAGGGGGCTATGGCTACACCTTC. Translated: CASSLGKTGGYGYTF.

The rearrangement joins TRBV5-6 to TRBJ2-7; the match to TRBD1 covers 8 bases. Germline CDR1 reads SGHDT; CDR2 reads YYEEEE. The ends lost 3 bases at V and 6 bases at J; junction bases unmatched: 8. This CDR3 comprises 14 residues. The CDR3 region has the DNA TGTGCCAGCAGCTCCGGACAGGGTGGGGCCGAGCAGTACTTC. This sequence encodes CASSSGQGGAEQYF.

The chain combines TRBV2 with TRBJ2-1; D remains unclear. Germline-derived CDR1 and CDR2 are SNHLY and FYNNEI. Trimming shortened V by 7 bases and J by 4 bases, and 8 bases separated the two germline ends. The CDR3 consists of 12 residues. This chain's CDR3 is CASTDGYNEQFF. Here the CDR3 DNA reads TGTGCCAGCACCGACGGGTACAATGAGCAGTTCTTC.

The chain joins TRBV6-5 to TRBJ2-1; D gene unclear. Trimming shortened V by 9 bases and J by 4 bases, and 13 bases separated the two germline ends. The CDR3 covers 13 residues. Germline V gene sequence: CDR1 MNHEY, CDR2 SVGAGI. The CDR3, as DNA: TGTGCCAGTGGTCTGGCTGATTACAATGAGCAGTTCTTC. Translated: CASGLADYNEQFF.

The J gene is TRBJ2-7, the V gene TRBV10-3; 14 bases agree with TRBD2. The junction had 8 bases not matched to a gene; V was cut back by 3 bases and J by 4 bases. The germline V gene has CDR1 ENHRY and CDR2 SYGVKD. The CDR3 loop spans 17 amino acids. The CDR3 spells CAISEAFGTSGSYEQYF. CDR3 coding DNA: TGTGCCATCAGTGAAGCGTTTGGGACTAGCGGGAGTTACGAGCAGTACTTC.

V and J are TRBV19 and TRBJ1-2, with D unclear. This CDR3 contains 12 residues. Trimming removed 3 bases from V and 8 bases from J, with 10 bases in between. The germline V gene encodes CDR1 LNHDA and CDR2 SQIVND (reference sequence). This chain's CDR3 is CASSIGAGGYTF. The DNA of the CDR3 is TGTGCCAGTAGTATTGGTGCGGGGGGCTACACCTTC.

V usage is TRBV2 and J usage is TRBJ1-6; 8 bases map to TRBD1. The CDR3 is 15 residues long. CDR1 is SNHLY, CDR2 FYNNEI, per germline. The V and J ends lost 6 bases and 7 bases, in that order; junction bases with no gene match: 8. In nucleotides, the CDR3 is TGTGCCAGCAGGGACAGGGTAGCCCGGAATTCACCCCTCCACTTT. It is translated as CASRDRVARNSPLHF.

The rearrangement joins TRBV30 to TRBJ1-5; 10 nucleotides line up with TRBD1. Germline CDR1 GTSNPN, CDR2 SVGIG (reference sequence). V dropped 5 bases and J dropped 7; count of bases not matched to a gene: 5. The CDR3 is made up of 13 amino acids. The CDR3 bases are TGTGCCTGGGGACAGGGGGTTCGGCAGCCCCAGCATTTT. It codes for CAWGQGVRQPQHF. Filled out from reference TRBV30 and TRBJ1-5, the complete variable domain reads SQTIHQWPATLVQPVGSPLSLECTVEGTSNPNLYWYRQAAGRGLQLLFYSVGIGQISSEVPQNLSASRPQDRQFILSSKKLLLSDSGFYLCAWGQGVRQPQHFGDGTRLSIL.

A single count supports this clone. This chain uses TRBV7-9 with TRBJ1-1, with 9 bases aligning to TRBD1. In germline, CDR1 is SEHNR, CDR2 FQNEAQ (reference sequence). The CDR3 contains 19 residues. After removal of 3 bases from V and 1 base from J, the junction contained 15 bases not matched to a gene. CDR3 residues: CASSFPTLGTGKGNTEAFF. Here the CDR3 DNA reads TGTGCCAGCAGCTTCCCCACTTTAGGGACAGGGAAAGGGAACACTGAAGCTTTCTTT.

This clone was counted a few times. This chain's CDR3 is CASSQGTGPYGYTF. In DNA, the CDR3 is TGTGCCAGCAGCCAAGGGACAGGGCCCTATGGCTACACCTTC. The gene calls are TRBV14 and TRBJ1-2, with 8 bases matching TRBD1. This CDR3 region has 14 residues. J lost 4 bases, V lost 1 base, and 2 bases had no gene match. The V gene's germline CDR1 is SGHDN and CDR2 FVKESK.

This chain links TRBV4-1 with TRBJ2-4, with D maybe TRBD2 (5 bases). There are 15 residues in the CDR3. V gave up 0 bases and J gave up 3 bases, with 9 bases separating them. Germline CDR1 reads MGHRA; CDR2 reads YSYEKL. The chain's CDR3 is CASSQDPSGKNIQYF. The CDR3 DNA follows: TGCGCCAGCAGCCAAGATCCGAGCGGCAAAAACATTCAGTACTTC.

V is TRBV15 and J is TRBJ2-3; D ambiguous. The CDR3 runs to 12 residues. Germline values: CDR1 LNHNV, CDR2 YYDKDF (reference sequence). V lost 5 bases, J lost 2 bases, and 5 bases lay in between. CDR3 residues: CATSGHTDTQYF. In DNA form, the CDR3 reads TGTGCCACCAGCGGGCACACAGATACGCAGTATTTT.

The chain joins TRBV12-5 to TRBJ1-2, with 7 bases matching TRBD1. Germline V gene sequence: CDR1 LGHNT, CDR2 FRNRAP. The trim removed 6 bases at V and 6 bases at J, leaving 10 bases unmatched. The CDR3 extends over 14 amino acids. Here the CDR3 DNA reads TGTGCTAGTGGCAAGGGGGCCTTACAGGATGGCTACACCTTC. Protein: CASGKGALQDGYTF.

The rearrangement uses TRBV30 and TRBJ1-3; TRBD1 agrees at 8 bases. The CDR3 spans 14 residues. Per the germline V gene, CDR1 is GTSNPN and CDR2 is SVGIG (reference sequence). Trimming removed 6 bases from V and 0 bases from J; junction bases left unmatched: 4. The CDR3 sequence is CACPTGGSGNTIYF. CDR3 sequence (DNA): TGTGCCTGCCCTACAGGGGGCTCTGGAAACACCATATATTTT.

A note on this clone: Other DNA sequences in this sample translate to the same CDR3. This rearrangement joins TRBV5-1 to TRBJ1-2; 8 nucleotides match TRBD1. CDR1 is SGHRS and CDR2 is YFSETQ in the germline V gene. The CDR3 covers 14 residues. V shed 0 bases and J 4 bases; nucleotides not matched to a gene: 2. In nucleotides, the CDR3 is TGCGCCAGCAGCTTGGGGACAGGGCTCTATGGCTACACCTTC. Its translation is CASSLGTGLYGYTF.

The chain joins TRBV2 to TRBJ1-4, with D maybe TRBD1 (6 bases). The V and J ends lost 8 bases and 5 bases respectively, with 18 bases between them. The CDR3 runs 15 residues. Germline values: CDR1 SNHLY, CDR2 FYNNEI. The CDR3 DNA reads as TGTGCCAGCTCTGAGATCACAGGGTTAAATGAAAAACTGTTTTTT. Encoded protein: CASSEITGLNEKLFF.

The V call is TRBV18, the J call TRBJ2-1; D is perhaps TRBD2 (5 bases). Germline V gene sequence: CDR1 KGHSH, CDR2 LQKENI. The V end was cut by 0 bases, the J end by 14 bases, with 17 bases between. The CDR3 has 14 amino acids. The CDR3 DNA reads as TGTGCCAGCTCACCACCACTAGTAGGCCCAAGGGAGTTCTTC. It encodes CASSPPLVGPREFF.

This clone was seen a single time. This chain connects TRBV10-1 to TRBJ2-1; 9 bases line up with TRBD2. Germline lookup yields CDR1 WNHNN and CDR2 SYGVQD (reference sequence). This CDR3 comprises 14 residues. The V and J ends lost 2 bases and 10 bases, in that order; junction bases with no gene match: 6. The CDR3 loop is CASSEGGRVREQFF. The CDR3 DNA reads TGCGCCAGCAGTGAGGGCGGGAGGGTGCGCGAGCAGTTCTTC.